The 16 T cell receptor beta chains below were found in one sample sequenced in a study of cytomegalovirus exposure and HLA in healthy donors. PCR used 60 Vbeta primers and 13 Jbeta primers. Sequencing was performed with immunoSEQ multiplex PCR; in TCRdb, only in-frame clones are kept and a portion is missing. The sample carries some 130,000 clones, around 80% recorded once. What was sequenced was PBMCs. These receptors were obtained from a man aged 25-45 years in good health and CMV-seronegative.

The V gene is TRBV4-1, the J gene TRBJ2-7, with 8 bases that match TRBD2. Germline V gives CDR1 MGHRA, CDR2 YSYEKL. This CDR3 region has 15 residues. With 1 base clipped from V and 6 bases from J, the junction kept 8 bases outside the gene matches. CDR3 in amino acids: CASSQVSGGQSEQYF. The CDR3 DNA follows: TGCGCCAGCAGCCAAGTTTCGGGAGGGCAGAGCGAGCAGTACTTC.

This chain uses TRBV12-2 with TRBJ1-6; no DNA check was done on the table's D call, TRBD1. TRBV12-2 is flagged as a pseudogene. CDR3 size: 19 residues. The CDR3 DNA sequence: TGTGCAAGTCGCTTAGGGGACAGCGCATTTAGCTCCTATAATTCACCCCTCCACTTT. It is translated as CASRLGDSAFSSYNSPLHF.

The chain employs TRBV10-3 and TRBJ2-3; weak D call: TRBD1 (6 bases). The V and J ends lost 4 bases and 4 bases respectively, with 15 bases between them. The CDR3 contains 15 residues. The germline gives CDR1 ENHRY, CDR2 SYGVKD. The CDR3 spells CAISGGRDTSDTQYF. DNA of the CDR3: TGTGCCATCAGTGGCGGCCGGGACACCTCAGATACGCAGTATTTT.

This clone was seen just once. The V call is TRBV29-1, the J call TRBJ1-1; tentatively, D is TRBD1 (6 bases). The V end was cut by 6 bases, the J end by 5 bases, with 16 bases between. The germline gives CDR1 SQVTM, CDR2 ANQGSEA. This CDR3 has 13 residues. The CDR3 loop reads CSVGTGRGTEAFF. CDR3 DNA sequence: TGCAGCGTCGGAACAGGGAGAGGGACTGAAGCTTTCTTT.

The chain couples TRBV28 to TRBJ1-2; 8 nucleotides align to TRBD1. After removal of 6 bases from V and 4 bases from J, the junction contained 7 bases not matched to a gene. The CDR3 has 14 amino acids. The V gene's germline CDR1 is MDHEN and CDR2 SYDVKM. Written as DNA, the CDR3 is TGTGCCAGCAGCCATGGACAGGGACTCTATGGCTACACCTTC. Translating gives CASSHGQGLYGYTF.

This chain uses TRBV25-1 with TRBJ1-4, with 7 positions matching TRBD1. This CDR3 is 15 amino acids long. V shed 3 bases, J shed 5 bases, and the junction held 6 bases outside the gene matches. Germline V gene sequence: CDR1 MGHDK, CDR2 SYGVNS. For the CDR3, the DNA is TGTGCCAGCAGTGAGTGGACAGGAGGGAATGAAAAACTGTTTTTT. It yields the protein CASSEWTGGNEKLFF.

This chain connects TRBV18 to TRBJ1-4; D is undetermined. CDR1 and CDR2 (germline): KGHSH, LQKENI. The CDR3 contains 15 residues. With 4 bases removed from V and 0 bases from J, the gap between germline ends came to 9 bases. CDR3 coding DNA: TGTGCCAGCTCACTACTAGGTGCAACTAATGAAAAACTGTTTTTT. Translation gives CASSLLGATNEKLFF.

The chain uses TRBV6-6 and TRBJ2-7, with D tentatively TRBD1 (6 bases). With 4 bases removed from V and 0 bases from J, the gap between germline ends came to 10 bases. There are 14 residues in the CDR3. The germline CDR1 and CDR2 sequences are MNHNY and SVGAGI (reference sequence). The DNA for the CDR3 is TGTGCCAGCAGTTTCCGGGACACCTCCTACGAGCAGTACTTC. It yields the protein CASSFRDTSYEQYF.

The CDR3 nucleotides read TGTGCCAGCAGCCCTCCGGGATTCATGAACACTGAAGCTTTCTTT. It translates to CASSPPGFMNTEAFF. V usage is TRBV14 and J usage is TRBJ1-1; D unclear. V shed 4 bases and J shed 0 bases, with 12 bases lying between them. Germline values: CDR1 SGHDN, CDR2 FVKESK. This CDR3 spans 15 amino acids. Full variable domain (remainder filled in from reference TRBV14 and TRBJ1-1): EAGVTQFPSHSVIEKGQTVTLRCDPISGHDNLYWYRRVMGKEIKFLLHFVKESKQDESGMPNNRFLAERTGGTYSTLKVQPAELEDSGVYFCASSPPGFMNTEAFFGQGTRLTVV.

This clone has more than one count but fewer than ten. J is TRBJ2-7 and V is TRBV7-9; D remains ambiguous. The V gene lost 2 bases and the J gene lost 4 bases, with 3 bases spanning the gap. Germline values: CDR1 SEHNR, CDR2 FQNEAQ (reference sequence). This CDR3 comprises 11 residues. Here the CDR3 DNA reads TGTGCCAGCAGCTTATATTACGAGCAGTACTTC. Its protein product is CASSLYYEQYF.

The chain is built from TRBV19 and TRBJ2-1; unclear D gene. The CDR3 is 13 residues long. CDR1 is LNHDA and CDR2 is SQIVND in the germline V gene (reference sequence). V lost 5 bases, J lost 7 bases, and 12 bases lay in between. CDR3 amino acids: CASSRSSYNEQFF. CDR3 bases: TGTGCCAGTAGTCGATCTAGTTATAATGAGCAGTTCTTC.

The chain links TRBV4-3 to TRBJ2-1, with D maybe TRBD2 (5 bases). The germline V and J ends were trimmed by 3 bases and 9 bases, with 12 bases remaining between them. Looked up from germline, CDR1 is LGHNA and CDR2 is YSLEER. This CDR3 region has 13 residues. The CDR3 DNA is TGCGCCAGCAGCCATGGGGTAGAGGGTGAGCAGTTCTTC. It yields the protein CASSHGVEGEQFF.

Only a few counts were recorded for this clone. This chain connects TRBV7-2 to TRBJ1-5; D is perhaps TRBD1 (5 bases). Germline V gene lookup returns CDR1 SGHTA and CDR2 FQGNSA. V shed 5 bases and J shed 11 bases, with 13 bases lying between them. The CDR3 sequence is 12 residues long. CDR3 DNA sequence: TGTGCCAGCAGCCACAGGCTTTCAGCCCAGCATTTT. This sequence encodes CASSHRLSAQHF.

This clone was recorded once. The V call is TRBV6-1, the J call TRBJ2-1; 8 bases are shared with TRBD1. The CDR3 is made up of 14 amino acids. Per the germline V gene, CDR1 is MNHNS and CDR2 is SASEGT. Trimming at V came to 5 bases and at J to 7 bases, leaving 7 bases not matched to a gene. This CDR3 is CASSYRQGANEQFF. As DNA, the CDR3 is TGTGCCAGCAGTTATCGGCAGGGGGCGAATGAGCAGTTCTTC.

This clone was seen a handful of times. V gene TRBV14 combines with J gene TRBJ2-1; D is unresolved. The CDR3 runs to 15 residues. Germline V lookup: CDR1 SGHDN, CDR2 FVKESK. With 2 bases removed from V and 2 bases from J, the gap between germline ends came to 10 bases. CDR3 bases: TGTGCCAGCAGCCAATACTGGGCCACCTACAATGAGCAGTTCTTC. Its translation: CASSQYWATYNEQFF.

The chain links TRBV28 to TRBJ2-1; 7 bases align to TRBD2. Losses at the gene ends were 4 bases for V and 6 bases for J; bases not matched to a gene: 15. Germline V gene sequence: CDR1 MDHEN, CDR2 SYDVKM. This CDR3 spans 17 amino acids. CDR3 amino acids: CASSSHFGGGTGNEQFF. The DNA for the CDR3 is TGTGCCAGCAGTTCCCACTTCGGCGGGGGTACGGGCAATGAGCAGTTCTTC.